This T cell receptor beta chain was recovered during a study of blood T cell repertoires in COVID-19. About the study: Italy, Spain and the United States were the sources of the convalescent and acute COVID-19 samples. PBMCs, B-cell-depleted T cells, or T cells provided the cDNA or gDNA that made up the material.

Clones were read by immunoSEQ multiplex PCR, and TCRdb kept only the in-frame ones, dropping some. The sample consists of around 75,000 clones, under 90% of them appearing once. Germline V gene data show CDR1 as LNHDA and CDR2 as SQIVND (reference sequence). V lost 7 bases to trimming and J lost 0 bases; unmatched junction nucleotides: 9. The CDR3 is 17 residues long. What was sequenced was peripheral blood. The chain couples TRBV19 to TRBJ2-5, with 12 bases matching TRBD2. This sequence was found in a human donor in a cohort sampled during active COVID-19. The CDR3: CASTLRGTSGYQETQYF. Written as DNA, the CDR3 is TGTGCCAGTACCCTACGGGGGACTAGCGGGTACCAAGAGACCCAGTACTTC.